The entry that follows covers one TCR beta chain sequence. This clonotype appeared a single time. No antigen is known for it. No much larger clonotype is one base removed from it; base qualities were not supplied. One read amounts to weak evidence. High-throughput TCR beta sequencing profiled peripheral blood CD8+ and CD4+ T cells from healthy donors, Susac syndrome patients and multiple sclerosis patients. The multiple sclerosis controls were treatment-naive patients whose relapsing-remitting disease, either stable or active, fulfilled the revised McDonald criteria. Bulk CD8+ and CD4+ T cells were purified by magnetic negative isolation, whereas CD8+ TEMRA cells were enriched by FACS. Blood was collected in EDTA tubes and processed within 24 hours, with PBMCs isolated through density gradient centrifugation. PBMCs intended for TCR sequencing were frozen in liquid nitrogen and were later thawed in a 37 degrees C water bath. Purity of sorted or isolated CD4+, CD8+ and CD8+ TEMRA cells was at least 90%.

The sample is drawn from a study of CD8 T cells in Susac syndrome (dated by TCRdb to 2018 to 2020). Background on the whole study: Whether CD8+ T cell activation and differentiation in Susac syndrome was antigen driven was tested using repertoire sequencing. Clonality of the CD8+ T cell repertoire was compared between eleven to twelve healthy donors, approximately 14 Susac syndrome patients and roughly 16 multiple sclerosis patients. Points the paper makes about the study in general: The TCR sequencing and HLA analysis was acknowledged to have included a relatively small number of individuals.

RNA was extracted using the RNeasy kit, and about 0.45 to 1 ug of the RNA was reverse transcribed with random hexamers. TCR beta CDR3 regions were amplified with the immunoSEQ multiplex PCR assay covering 54 Vbeta and 13 Jbeta segments. PCR amplification bias was corrected by using a synthetic template baseline for primer optimization and computational correction. For the original study's pipeline: Only productive sequences were kept, with reads annotated to V, D and J genes according to IMGT and analyzed in immunoSEQ Analyzer. To calculate clonality, Shannon entropy was normalized by log2 of the number of productive unique sequences and then subtracted from one. Public and private clones were assessed among the 100 most prevalent clones of each patient and control. A clone was defined as Susac-specific if it was absent from the healthy and MS cohorts, from about a thousand published viral clones and from other ImmuneACCESS disease sequences. Starting from the raw public reads, TCRdb applied fastp trimming at Q25, assembled clones with MiXCR and retained in-frame beta chains. Identical CDR3 proteins give one entry, which carries the most common genes and DNA. The V and J calls, along with clone size, are taken from TCRdb and not from the paper's own processing. Recorded for this sample are some 450,000 distinct CDR3 sequences; 85% to 90% of them occurred a single time. 0.09% to 0.15% of the sample comes from the top ten.

From cysteine to phenylalanine, the CDR3 is 14 amino acids long. Only the CDR3 DNA stays, 42 bases, in frame from base 1. From a lookup of the germline V gene, CDR1 and CDR2 are SGHDT and YYEEEE. V and J are trimmed by 3 bases and 7 bases, and the gene matches miss 5 bases of the junction. The TCR originated in a human donor with multiple sclerosis. This chain is built from TRBV5-6 and TRBJ2-1; 9 of the junction bases match TRBD2. Material for sequencing was CD8+ T cells from PBMCs. The CDR3: CASSYSGGRNEQFF. The DNA sequence is given as TGTGCCAGCAGCTACAGCGGGGGGCGAAATGAGCAGTTCTTC.